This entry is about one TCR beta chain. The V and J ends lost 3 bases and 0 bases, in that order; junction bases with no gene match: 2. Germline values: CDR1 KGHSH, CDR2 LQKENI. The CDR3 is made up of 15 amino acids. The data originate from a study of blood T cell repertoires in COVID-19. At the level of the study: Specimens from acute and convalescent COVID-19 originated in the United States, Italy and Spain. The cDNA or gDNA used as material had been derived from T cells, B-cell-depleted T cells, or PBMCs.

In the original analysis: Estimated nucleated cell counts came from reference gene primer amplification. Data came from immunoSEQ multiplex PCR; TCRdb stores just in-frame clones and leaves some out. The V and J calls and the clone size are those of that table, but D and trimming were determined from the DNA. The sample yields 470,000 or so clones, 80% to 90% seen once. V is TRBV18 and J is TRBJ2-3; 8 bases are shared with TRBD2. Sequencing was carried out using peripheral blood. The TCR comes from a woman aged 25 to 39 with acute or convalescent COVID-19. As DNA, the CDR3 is TGTGCCAGCTCACCCCAGCGGGGGAGCACAGATACGCAGTATTTT. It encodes CASSPQRGSTDTQYF.